This TCR beta chain originates from a study of blood T cell repertoires in COVID-19. Study background: Collection of acute and convalescent COVID-19 samples took place in the United States, Italy and Spain.

The assay was immunoSEQ multiplex PCR, and TCRdb's table has in-frame clones only and misses some. Of 250,000 to 350,000 clones in the sample, about 89% were seen once. The CDR3 runs 13 residues. Trimming removed 0 bases at V and 7 bases at J, with 7 bases between. CDR1 is ENHRY, CDR2 SYGVKD, per germline. J is TRBJ2-1 and V is TRBV10-3; no clear D gene. This TCR came from a woman aged 55 to 70 with acute or convalescent COVID-19. The material sequenced was peripheral blood. CDR3 nucleotides: TGTGCCATCAGTGAGTCGCGGCAGAATGAGCAGTTCTTC. Translated: CAISESRQNEQFF.